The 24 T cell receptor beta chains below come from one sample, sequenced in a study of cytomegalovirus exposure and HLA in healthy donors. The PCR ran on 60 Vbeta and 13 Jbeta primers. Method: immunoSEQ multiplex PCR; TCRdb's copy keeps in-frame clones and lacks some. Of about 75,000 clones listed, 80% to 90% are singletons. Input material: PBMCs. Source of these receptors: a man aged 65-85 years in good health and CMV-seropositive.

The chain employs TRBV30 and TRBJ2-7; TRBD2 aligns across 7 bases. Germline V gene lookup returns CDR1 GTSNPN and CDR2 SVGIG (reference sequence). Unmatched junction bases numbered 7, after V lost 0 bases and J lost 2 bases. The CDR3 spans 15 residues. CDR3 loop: CAWSVGGSLTYEQYF. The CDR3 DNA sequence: TGTGCCTGGAGTGTAGGCGGGAGCCTGACCTACGAGCAGTACTTC.

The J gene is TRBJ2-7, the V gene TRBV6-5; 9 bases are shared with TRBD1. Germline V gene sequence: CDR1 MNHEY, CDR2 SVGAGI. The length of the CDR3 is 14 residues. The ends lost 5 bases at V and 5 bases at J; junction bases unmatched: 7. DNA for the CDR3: TGTGCCAGCAGTGCGGGACAGGGATGGGACGAGCAGTACTTC. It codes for CASSAGQGWDEQYF.

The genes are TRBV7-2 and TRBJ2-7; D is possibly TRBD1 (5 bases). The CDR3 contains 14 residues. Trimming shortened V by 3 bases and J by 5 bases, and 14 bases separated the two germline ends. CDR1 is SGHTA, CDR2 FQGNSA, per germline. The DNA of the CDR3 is TGTGCCAGCAGCTTCTTAGACAGTATCCACGAGCAGTACTTC. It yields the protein CASSFLDSIHEQYF.

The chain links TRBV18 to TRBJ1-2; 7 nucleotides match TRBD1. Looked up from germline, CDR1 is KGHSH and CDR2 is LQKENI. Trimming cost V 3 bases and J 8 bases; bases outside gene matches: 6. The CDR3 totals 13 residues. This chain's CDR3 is CASSPSQGEGYTF. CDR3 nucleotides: TGTGCCAGCTCACCTTCGCAGGGGGAAGGCTACACCTTC.

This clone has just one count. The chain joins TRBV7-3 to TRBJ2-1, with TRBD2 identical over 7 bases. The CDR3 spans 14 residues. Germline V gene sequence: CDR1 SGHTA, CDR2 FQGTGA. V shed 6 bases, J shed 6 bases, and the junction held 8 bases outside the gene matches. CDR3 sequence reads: CASSSGLDPNEQFF. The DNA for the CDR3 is TGTGCCAGCAGTTCAGGACTAGATCCCAATGAGCAGTTCTTC.

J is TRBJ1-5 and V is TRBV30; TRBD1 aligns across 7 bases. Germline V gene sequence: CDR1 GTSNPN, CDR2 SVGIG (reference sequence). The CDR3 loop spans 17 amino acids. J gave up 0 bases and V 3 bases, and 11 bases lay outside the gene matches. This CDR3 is CAWSAGTDFYSNQPQHF. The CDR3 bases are TGTGCCTGGAGCGCCGGGACAGACTTTTATAGCAATCAGCCCCAGCATTTT.

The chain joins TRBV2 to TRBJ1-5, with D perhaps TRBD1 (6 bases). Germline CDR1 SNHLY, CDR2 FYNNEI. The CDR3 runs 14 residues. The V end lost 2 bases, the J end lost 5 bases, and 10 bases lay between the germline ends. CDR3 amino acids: CASSETGRDQPQHF. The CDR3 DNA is TGTGCCAGCAGTGAAACAGGGCGAGATCAGCCCCAGCATTTT.

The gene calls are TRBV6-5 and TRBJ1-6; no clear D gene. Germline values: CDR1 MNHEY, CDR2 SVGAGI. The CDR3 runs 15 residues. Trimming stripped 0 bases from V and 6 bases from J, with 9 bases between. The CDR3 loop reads CASSYSNSLNSPLHF. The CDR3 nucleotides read TGTGCCAGCAGTTACTCGAACAGTCTTAATTCACCCCTCCACTTT.

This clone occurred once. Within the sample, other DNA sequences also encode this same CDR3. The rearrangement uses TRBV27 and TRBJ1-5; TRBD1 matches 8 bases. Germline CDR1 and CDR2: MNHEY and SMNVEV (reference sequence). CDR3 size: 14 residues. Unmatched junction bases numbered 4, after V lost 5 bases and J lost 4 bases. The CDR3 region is CASSPGTGNQPQHF. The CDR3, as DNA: TGTGCCAGCAGTCCTGGGACAGGAAATCAGCCCCAGCATTTT.

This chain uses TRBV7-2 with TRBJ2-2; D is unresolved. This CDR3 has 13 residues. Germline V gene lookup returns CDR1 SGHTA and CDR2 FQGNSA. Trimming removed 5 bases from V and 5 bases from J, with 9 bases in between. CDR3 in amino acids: CASSQQLTGELFF. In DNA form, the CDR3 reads TGTGCCAGCAGCCAACAGCTTACCGGGGAGCTGTTTTTT.

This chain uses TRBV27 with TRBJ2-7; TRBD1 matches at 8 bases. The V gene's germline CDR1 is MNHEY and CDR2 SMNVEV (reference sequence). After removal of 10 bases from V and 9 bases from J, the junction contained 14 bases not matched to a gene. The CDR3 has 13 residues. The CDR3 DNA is TGTGCCACCACCGGCCGGACAGGGCTCGTGCAGTACTTC. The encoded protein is CATTGRTGLVQYF.

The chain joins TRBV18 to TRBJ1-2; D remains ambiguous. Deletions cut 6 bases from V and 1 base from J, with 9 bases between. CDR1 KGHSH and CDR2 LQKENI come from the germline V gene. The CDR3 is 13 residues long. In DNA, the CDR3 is TGTGCCAGCTCGTCAACAGTTAACTATGGCTACACCTTC. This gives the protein CASSSTVNYGYTF. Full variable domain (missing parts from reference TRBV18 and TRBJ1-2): NAGVMQNPRHLVRRRGQEARLRCSPMKGHSHVYWYRQLPEEGLKFMVYLQKENIIDESGMPKERFSAEFPKEGPSILRIQQVVRGDSAAYFCASSSTVNYGYTFGSGTRLTVV.

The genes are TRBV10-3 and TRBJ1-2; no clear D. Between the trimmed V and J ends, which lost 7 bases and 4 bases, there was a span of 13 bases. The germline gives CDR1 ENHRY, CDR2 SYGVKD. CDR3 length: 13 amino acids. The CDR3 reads CAITRAAGYGYTF. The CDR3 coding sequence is TGTGCCATCACGCGGGCCGCTGGCTATGGCTACACCTTC.

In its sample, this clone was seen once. The CDR3 protein is CASSTPGTGLNQPQHF. CDR3 nucleotide sequence: TGTGCCAGCAGTACCCCCGGGACAGGACTCAATCAGCCCCAGCATTTT. The rearrangement joins TRBV28 to TRBJ1-5; 8 positions agree with TRBD1. The germline V gene encodes CDR1 MDHEN and CDR2 SYDVKM. V lost 5 bases and J lost 3; bases outside the gene matches: 9. This CDR3 has 16 amino acids.

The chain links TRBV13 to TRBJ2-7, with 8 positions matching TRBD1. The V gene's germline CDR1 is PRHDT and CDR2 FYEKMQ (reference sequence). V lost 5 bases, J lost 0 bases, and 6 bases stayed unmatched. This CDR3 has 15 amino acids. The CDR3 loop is CASSTRDRSSYEQYF. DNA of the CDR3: TGTGCCAGCAGCACCAGGGACAGGAGCTCCTACGAGCAGTACTTC.

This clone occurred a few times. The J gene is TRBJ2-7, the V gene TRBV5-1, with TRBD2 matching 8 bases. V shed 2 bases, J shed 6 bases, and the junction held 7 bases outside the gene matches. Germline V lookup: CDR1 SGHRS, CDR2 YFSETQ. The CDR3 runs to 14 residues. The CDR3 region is CASSLREGLGEQYF. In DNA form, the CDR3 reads TGCGCCAGCAGCTTACGGGAGGGCCTGGGCGAGCAGTACTTC. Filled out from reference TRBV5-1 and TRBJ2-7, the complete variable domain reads KAGVTQTPRYLIKTRGQQVTLSCSPISGHRSVSWYQQTPGQGLQFLFEYFSETQRNKGNFPGRFSGRQFSNSRSEMNVSTLELGDSALYLCASSLREGLGEQYFGPGTRLTVT.

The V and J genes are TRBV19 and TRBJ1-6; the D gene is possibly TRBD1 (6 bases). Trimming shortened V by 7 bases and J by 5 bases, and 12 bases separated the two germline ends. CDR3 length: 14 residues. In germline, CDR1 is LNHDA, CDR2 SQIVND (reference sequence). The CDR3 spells CASTGTQHNSPLHF. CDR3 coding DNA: TGTGCCAGTACCGGGACACAGCATAATTCACCCCTCCACTTT.

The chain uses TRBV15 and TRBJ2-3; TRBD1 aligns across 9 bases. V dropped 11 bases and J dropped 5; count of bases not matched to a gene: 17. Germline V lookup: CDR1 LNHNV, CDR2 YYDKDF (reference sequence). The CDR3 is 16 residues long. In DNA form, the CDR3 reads TGTGCCCATAACCGGGACAGGGAATTCTCGGAAGATACGCAGTATTTT. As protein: CAHNRDREFSEDTQYF.

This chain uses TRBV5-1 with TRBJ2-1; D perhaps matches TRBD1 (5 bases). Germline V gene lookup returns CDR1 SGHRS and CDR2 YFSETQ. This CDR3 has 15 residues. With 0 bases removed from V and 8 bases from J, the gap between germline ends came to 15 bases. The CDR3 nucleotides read TGCGCCAGCAGCTTGGTTCTCCAGGGTTCTCATGAGCAGTTCTTC. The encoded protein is CASSLVLQGSHEQFF.

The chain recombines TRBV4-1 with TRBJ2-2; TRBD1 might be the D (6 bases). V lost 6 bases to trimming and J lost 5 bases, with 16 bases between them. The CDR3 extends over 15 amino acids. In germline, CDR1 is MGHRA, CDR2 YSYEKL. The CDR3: CASRGAGLGTGELFF. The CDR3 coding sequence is TGCGCCAGCAGGGGGGCAGGCCTCGGGACCGGGGAGCTGTTTTTT.

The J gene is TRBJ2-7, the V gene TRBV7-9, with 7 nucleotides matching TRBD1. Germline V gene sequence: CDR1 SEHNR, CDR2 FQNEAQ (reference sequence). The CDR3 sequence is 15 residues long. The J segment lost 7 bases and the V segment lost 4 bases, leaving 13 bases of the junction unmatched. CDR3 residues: CASSSPGQTSGEQYF. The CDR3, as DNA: TGTGCCAGCAGCTCGCCGGGACAGACGTCTGGAGAGCAGTACTTC.

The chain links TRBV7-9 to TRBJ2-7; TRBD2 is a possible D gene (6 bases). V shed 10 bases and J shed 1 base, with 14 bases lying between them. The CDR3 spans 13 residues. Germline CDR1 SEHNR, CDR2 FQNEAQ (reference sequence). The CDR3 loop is CAIASSASYEQYF. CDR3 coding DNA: TGTGCCATAGCATCTAGCGCATCCTACGAGCAGTACTTC.

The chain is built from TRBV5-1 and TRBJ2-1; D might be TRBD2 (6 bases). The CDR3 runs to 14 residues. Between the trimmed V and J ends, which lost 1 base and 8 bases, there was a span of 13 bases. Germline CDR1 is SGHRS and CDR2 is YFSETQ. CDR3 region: CASSLTLKRDEQFF. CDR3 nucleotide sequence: TGCGCCAGCAGCTTGACCCTCAAGCGGGATGAGCAGTTCTTC.

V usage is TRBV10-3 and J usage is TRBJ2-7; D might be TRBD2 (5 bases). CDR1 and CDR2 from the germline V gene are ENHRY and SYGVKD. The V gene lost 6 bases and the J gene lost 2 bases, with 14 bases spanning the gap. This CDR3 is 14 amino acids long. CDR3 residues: CAIRKELGTYEQYF. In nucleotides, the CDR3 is TGTGCCATCAGAAAGGAACTAGGGACCTACGAGCAGTACTTC.